The 14 T cell receptor beta chains below were found in one sample sequenced in a study of blood T cell repertoires in COVID-19. Produced via immunoSEQ multiplex PCR; TCRdb's table is partial and in-frame only. The sample carries over 600,000 clones, more than 80% recorded once. The sequencing input was peripheral blood. These receptors originate from a woman aged 18-29 years with acute or convalescent COVID-19.

The genes are TRBV7-9 and TRBJ2-7, with D unresolved. This CDR3 has 13 residues. V lost 1 base to trimming and J lost 4 bases, with 8 bases between them. In germline, CDR1 is SEHNR, CDR2 FQNEAQ (reference sequence). The CDR3 nucleotides are TGTGCCAGCAGCTTAGGGGCGTTATACGAGCAGTACTTC. Its protein product is CASSLGALYEQYF.

The CDR3 nucleotides read TGTGCCAGCAGTAGAACAGGGGCACGAAACACCATATATTTT. This translates into CASSRTGARNTIYF. The J gene is TRBJ1-3, the V gene TRBV6-5; 7 bases fit TRBD1. V dropped 5 bases and J dropped 5; count of bases not matched to a gene: 6. CDR3 length: 14 residues. Germline assignment: CDR1 MNHEY and CDR2 SVGAGI.

The V and J genes are TRBV7-7 and TRBJ2-7, with 11 bases matching TRBD1. Germline CDR1 SSHAT, CDR2 FNYEAQ (reference sequence). Unmatched junction bases numbered 8, after V lost 6 bases and J lost 7 bases. The CDR3 has 14 residues. CDR3 sequence (DNA): TGTGCCAGCAGTCCTCTCCGGGACAGGGGGGAGCAGTACTTC. This gives the protein CASSPLRDRGEQYF. The whole variable domain, filled in from reference TRBV7-7 and TRBJ2-7, reads GAGVSQSPRYKVTKRGQDVTLRCDPISSHATLYWYQQALGQGPEFLTYFNYEAQPDKSGLPSDRFSAERPEGSISTLTIQRTEQRDSAMYRCASSPLRDRGEQYFGPGTRLTVT.

CDR3 coding DNA: TGTGCCAGCAGCTTAGGCCGGGGGGGTTGGTGGAATGAGCAGTTCTTC. The encoded protein is CASSLGRGGWWNEQFF. This chain uses TRBV7-6 with TRBJ2-1; 8 bases line up with TRBD2. The germline V gene encodes CDR1 SGHVS and CDR2 FNYEAQ. The CDR3 has 16 residues. The V and J ends lost 1 base and 7 bases, in that order; junction bases with no gene match: 9.

The chain recombines TRBV3-1 (or the pseudogene TRBV3-2) with TRBJ2-4; TRBD2 aligns across 7 bases. The CDR3 loop spans 11 amino acids. Germline trimming cut 8 bases from V and 15 bases from J; bases unmatched to any gene: 10. The V gene's germline CDR1 is LGHDT and CDR2 YNNKEL (reference sequence). In DNA, the CDR3 is TGTGCCAGCGGGGGAGGGTTTGGCACGTACTTC. Protein: CASGGGFGTYF.

The V and J genes are TRBV28 and TRBJ2-7, with TRBD2 matching 11 bases. This CDR3 is 16 amino acids long. V was clipped by 5 bases and J by 4 bases; unmatched bases: 10. The germline V gene encodes CDR1 MDHEN and CDR2 SYDVKM. CDR3 residues: CASSPRLAGRLYEQYF. The DNA for the CDR3 is TGTGCCAGCAGTCCCCGACTAGCGGGGCGATTATACGAGCAGTACTTC.

The chain recombines TRBV9 with TRBJ1-6; 9 bases align to TRBD1. Germline V gene lookup returns CDR1 SGDLS and CDR2 YYNGEE. J lost 7 bases, V lost 4 bases, and 6 bases had no gene match. The CDR3 covers 15 residues. The CDR3: CASSSRQGGNSPLHF. The CDR3 region has the DNA TGTGCCAGCAGCTCCCGACAGGGGGGGAATTCACCCCTCCACTTT. The full variable domain, completed using reference TRBV9 and TRBJ1-6, is DSGVTQTPKHLITATGQRVTLRCSPRSGDLSVYWYQQSLDQGLQFLIQYYNGEERAKGNILERFSAQQFPDLHSELNLSSLELGDSALYFCASSSRQGGNSPLHFGNGTRLTVT.

This chain connects TRBV5-1 to TRBJ2-5, with a tentative D call TRBD2 (5 bases). The germline V and J ends were trimmed by 0 bases and 5 bases, with 17 bases remaining between them. The CDR3 is 16 residues long. The germline gives CDR1 SGHRS, CDR2 YFSETQ. The CDR3 protein is CASSLAGDNRGETQYF. The CDR3 DNA sequence: TGCGCCAGCAGCTTGGCCGGAGACAATCGCGGGGAGACCCAGTACTTC.

The chain is built from TRBV18 and TRBJ1-2, with a possible D match to TRBD1 (6 bases). This CDR3 has 14 residues. CDR1 is KGHSH, CDR2 LQKENI, per germline. V shed 5 bases and J shed 2 bases, with 12 bases lying between them. CDR3 amino acids: CASSGQPTNYGYTF. The CDR3 DNA reads TGTGCCAGCTCAGGACAGCCGACAAACTATGGCTACACCTTC.

The chain employs TRBV7-3 and TRBJ1-6; 8 bases are a match to TRBD1. This CDR3 is built from 12 residues. Germline-derived CDR1 and CDR2 are SGHTA and FQGTGA. The J segment lost 7 bases and the V segment lost 8 bases, leaving 1 base of the junction unmatched. For the CDR3, the DNA is TGTGCCAGCGGGACAGGAAATTCACCCCTCCACTTT. As protein: CASGTGNSPLHF. The full variable domain, with the rest looked up from reference TRBV7-3 and TRBJ1-6, is GAGVSQTPSNKVTEKGKYVELRCDPISGHTALYWYRQSLGQGPEFLIYFQGTGAADDSGLPNDRFFAVRPEGSVSTLKIQRTERGDSAVYLCASGTGNSPLHFGNGTRLTVT.

The V gene is TRBV3-1 (or the pseudogene TRBV3-2), the J gene TRBJ1-2; D uncertain. Germline V gene lookup returns CDR1 LGHDT and CDR2 YNNKEL (reference sequence). There are 12 residues in the CDR3. Trimming removed 5 bases at V and 8 bases at J, with 12 bases between. CDR3 coding DNA: TGTGCCAGCAGCGCAACTACCGGGGGCTACACCTTC. This sequence encodes CASSATTGGYTF.

The chain carries TRBV19 and TRBJ1-2, with 7 positions matching TRBD1. CDR3 length: 14 residues. V gave up 7 bases and J gave up 3 bases; unmatched junction bases: 8. Germline lookup yields CDR1 LNHDA and CDR2 SQIVND (reference sequence). CDR3 nucleotide sequence: TGTGCCAGTATCCCTGCGGGGACAGACTATGGCTACACCTTC. The encoded protein is CASIPAGTDYGYTF.

The genes are TRBV11-2 and TRBJ1-2; D is ambiguous. V was cut by 0 bases and J by 2 bases, with 10 bases left in between. Germline CDR1 is SGHAT and CDR2 is FQNNGV. The CDR3 covers 15 residues. The CDR3, as DNA: TGTGCCAGCAGCTTAGACGGACGGGAAAACTATGGCTACACCTTC. Its protein product is CASSLDGRENYGYTF.

V gene TRBV7-2 combines with J gene TRBJ2-2; D uncertain. From germline, CDR1 is SGHTA and CDR2 FQGNSA. The CDR3 sequence is 12 residues long. Trimming pared 10 bases from V and 6 bases from J, leaving 12 bases between. CDR3 coding DNA: TGTGCCACCTTACTATTCGCCGGGGAGCTGTTTTTT. It codes for CATLLFAGELFF. The variable domain in full, with the rest retrieved from reference TRBV7-2 and TRBJ2-2, is GAGVSQSPSNKVTEKGKDVELRCDPISGHTALYWYRQSLGQGLEFLIYFQGNSAPDKSGLPSDRFSAERTGGSVSTLTIQRTQQEDSAVYLCATLLFAGELFFGEGSRLTVL.